These T cell receptor beta chains were read from a single sample in a study of cytomegalovirus exposure and HLA in healthy donors. TCRdb keeps only in-frame clones here, not all; method: immunoSEQ multiplex PCR. Of under 150,000 clones listed, approximately 80% were seen once; the top ten hold around 1.2%. Sequencing used PBMCs. These TCRs come from a man between 45 and 60 years old in good health and CMV-seronegative. CDR3s include the opening cysteine and the closing phenylalanine or tryptophan. The D gene is left open where the match is weak. The size of a clone is reported for some rows only, either as once, few or many, or as a class for expanded clones.

>-|TRBJ1-5|-|TRBV10-3|14
CAISDSGGNQPQHF
TGTGCCATCAGCGACTCCGGCGGCAATCAGCCCCAGCATTTT
>-|TRBJ2-7|TRBD1|TRBV6-1|13
CASSRTGDYEQYF
TGTGCCAGCAGTCGGACAGGGGACTACGAGCAGTACTTC
>-|TRBJ2-6|TRBD1|TRBV2|16
CASSQQGASGANVLTF
TGTGCCAGCAGTCAACAGGGGGCGTCTGGGGCCAACGTCCTGACTTTC
>-|TRBJ2-3|-|TRBV2|16
CASSPMVLANTDTQYF
TGTGCCAGCAGCCCAATGGTGCTAGCAAACACAGATACGCAGTATTTT
>-|TRBJ2-2|-|TRBV11-3|15
CASSLRGSGTGELFF
TGTGCCAGCAGCTTAAGGGGGAGCGGCACCGGGGAGCTGTTTTTT
>-|TRBJ2-5|TRBD2|TRBV28|18
CASSVGLAVLLYQETQYF
TGTGCCAGCAGTGTGGGGCTAGCGGTCCTGCTGTACCAAGAGACCCAGTACTTC
>-|TRBJ2-7|-|TRBV10-3|13
CAISESSIYEQYF
TGTGCCATCAGTGAGTCAAGCATCTACGAGCAGTACTTC
>few|TRBJ1-1|-|TRBV19|13
CASRPGPSTEAFF
TGTGCCAGTAGGCCTGGGCCGAGCACTGAAGCTTTCTTT
>-|TRBJ2-2|-|TRBV7-3|14
CASSPSGSTGELFF
TGTGCCAGCAGCCCCTCCGGTTCGACCGGGGAGCTGTTTTTT
>-|TRBJ2-1|TRBD2|TRBV11-3|18
CASSSRKSGTSGYNEQFF
TGTGCCAGCAGCTCACGCAAAAGCGGGACTAGCGGGTACAATGAGCAGTTCTTC
>-|TRBJ2-7|-|TRBV10-3|11
CASRGPYEQYF
TGTGCCAGCCGCGGTCCCTACGAGCAGTACTTC
>-|TRBJ2-6|TRBD1|TRBV18|17
CASSVSGQPSGANVLTF
TGTGCCAGCTCAGTCTCGGGACAGCCCTCTGGGGCCAACGTCCTGACTTTC
>-|TRBJ1-1|TRBD1|TRBV6-5|13
CASRYQGGTEAFF
TGTGCCAGCAGATACCAGGGGGGCACTGAAGCTTTCTTT
>-|TRBJ2-1|TRBD2|TRBV28|18
CASSPTGTSGRIYNEQFF
TGTGCCAGCAGTCCAACCGGGACTAGCGGGAGAATCTACAATGAGCAGTTCTTC
>-|TRBJ1-5|-|TRBV7-9|15
CASSPAGDSNQPQHF
TGTGCCAGCAGCCCGGCAGGTGATAGCAATCAGCCCCAGCATTTT
>-|TRBJ2-1|-|TRBV12-5|13
CASGTLQANEQFF
TGTGCTAGTGGTACCCTTCAGGCGAATGAGCAGTTCTTC
>once|TRBJ1-2|TRBD1|TRBV5-6|13
CASSRTGERGYTF
TGTGCCAGCAGCCGGACAGGGGAGAGAGGCTACACCTTC
>once|TRBJ1-1|-|TRBV10-2|12
CASSGPGTEAFF
TGCGCCAGCAGTGGCCCGGGCACTGAAGCTTTCTTT